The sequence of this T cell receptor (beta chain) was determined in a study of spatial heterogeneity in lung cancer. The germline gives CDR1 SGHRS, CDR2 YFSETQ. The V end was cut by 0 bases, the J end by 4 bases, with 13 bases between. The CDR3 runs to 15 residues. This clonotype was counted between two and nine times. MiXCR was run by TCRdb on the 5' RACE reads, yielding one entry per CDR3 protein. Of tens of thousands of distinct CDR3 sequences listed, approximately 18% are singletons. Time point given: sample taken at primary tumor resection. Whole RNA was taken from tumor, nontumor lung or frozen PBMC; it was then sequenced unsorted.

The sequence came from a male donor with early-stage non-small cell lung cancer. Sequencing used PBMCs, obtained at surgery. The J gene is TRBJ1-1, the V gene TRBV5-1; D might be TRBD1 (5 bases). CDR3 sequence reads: CASSLGEGWSTEAFF. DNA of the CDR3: TGCGCCAGCAGCTTGGGTGAGGGGTGGAGCACTGAAGCTTTCTTT. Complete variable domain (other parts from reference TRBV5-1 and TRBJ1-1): KAGVTQTPRYLIKTRGQQVTLSCSPISGHRSVSWYQQTPGQGLQFLFEYFSETQRNKGNFPGRFSGRQFSNSRSEMNVSTLELGDSALYLCASSLGEGWSTEAFFGQGTRLTVV.